A single sample is the source of the 13 T cell receptor beta chains below, sequenced in a study of blood T cell repertoires in COVID-19. Libraries were prepared by immunoSEQ multiplex PCR; TCRdb keeps only in-frame clonotypes and omits some of them. The repertoire holds 250,000 to 300,000 clones, with 89% as singletons. Sequencing was carried out using peripheral blood. These receptors came from a woman aged 40-49 years who had recovered from COVID-19.

The CDR3 coding sequence is TGTGCCTGGAGGCAGGGCCCCACTAGCGATACGCAGTATTTT. As protein: CAWRQGPTSDTQYF. The V call is TRBV30, the J call TRBJ2-3, with a possible D match to TRBD2 (6 bases). The germline gives CDR1 GTSNPN, CDR2 SVGIG (reference sequence). This CDR3 region has 14 residues. The V end lost 3 bases, the J end lost 6 bases, and 16 bases lay between the germline ends.

The V gene is TRBV28, the J gene TRBJ2-7, with 10 bases that match TRBD2. V gave up 5 bases and J gave up 3 bases; unmatched junction bases: 7. The CDR3 loop spans 15 amino acids. From germline, CDR1 is MDHEN and CDR2 SYDVKM. CDR3 coding DNA: TGTGCCAGCAGTGCTCTAGCGGGGGTAAGCTACGAGCAGTACTTC. It specifies CASSALAGVSYEQYF.

The rearrangement joins TRBV5-1 to TRBJ2-3; 10 bases line up with TRBD1. V shed 0 bases, J shed 1 base, and the junction held 5 bases outside the gene matches. The CDR3 contains 17 residues. Germline V gene data show CDR1 as SGHRS and CDR2 as YFSETQ. The CDR3 is CASSLAPGTGGTDTQYF. In DNA, the CDR3 is TGCGCCAGCAGCTTGGCCCCCGGGACAGGGGGCACAGATACGCAGTATTTT.

The chain employs TRBV3-1 (or the pseudogene TRBV3-2) and TRBJ2-2, with unresolved D. The CDR3 covers 16 residues. V lost 0 bases and J lost 6, with 14 bases in between. The germline V gene has CDR1 LGHDT and CDR2 YNNKEL (reference sequence). The CDR3 DNA reads as TGTGCCAGCAGCCAAGAACGGCTAGTGGTCCCCGGGGAGCTGTTTTTT. Translated: CASSQERLVVPGELFF.

This chain links TRBV7-2 with TRBJ1-5; D possibly corresponds to TRBD1 (6 bases). The germline V gene has CDR1 SGHTA and CDR2 FQGNSA. V shed 5 bases and J shed 5 bases, with 16 bases lying between them. The CDR3 contains 15 residues. CDR3 sequence: CASSLIGGGDQPQHF. The CDR3 DNA reads TGTGCCAGCAGCCTAATAGGGGGTGGGGATCAGCCCCAGCATTTT.

CDR3 bases: TGTGCCAGCAGCTTAGGCAGGGTGGCCGGGGAGCTGTTTTTT. It encodes CASSLGRVAGELFF. The chain links TRBV7-6 to TRBJ2-2, with a possible D match to TRBD1 (5 bases). The V gene's germline CDR1 is SGHVS and CDR2 FNYEAQ. The CDR3 contains 14 residues. The V gene lost 1 base and the J gene lost 6 bases, with 9 bases spanning the gap.

The rearrangement links TRBV5-1 to TRBJ2-7, with D possibly matching TRBD1 (6 bases). The CDR3 runs to 13 residues. V was pared by 4 bases and J by 7 bases, with 15 bases between. The germline CDR1 and CDR2 sequences are SGHRS and YFSETQ. DNA for the CDR3: TGCGCCAGCAGCGCAACAGGGCCGGGAGAGCAGTACTTC. This codes for CASSATGPGEQYF.

Comment on this clone: The junction departs from germline at one end; a sequencing error may be responsible. The rearrangement links TRBV5-4 to TRBJ2-3, with 9 bases that match TRBD1. CDR3 length: 11 residues. The germline CDR1 and CDR2 sequences are SGHNT and YYREEE (reference sequence). The CDR3 nucleotides are TGTGCCAGCAGCTCGGACAGGGGTCGGGCTTTT. This translates into CASSSDRGRAF.

CDR3 region: CASTPWGGAYEQYF. DNA of the CDR3: TGTGCCAGCACCCCCTGGGGGGGGGCCTACGAGCAGTACTTC. The chain uses TRBV25-1 and TRBJ2-7, with 7 bases identical to TRBD2. V shed 7 bases, J shed 2 bases, and the junction held 8 bases outside the gene matches. Germline V gene sequence: CDR1 MGHDK, CDR2 SYGVNS. There are 14 residues in the CDR3.

The gene calls are TRBV6-5 and TRBJ2-7; 9 nucleotides match TRBD2. The CDR3 covers 13 residues. The germline V gene encodes CDR1 MNHEY and CDR2 SVGAGI. The trim removed 6 bases at V and 5 bases at J, leaving 5 bases unmatched. Written as DNA, the CDR3 is TGTGCCAGCAGATTAGCGGGAGTCGACGAGCAGTACTTC. Translation gives CASRLAGVDEQYF.

This chain connects TRBV13 to TRBJ1-1; no firm D call. The V gene's germline CDR1 is PRHDT and CDR2 FYEKMQ (reference sequence). This CDR3 contains 14 residues. With 2 bases removed from V and 5 bases from J, the gap between germline ends came to 12 bases. The CDR3 region has the DNA TGTGCCAGCAGCTTACCCGGGGTTCGGACTGAAGCTTTCTTT. Amino acid sequence: CASSLPGVRTEAFF.

The chain uses TRBV6-5 and TRBJ2-5; 7 bases agree with TRBD1. The J segment lost 2 bases and the V segment lost 1 base, leaving 4 bases of the junction unmatched. Per the germline V gene, CDR1 is MNHEY and CDR2 is SVGAGI. The CDR3 consists of 15 residues. In DNA, the CDR3 is TGTGCCAGCAGTTACTTGGGACAGAAGCAAGAGACCCAGTACTTC. It codes for CASSYLGQKQETQYF.

This chain joins TRBV6-5 and TRBJ2-7; TRBD2 aligns across 7 bases. The CDR3 length is 13 residues. CDR1 is MNHEY and CDR2 is SVGAGI in the germline V gene. V shed 5 bases, J shed 0 bases, and the junction held 1 base outside the gene matches. The CDR3 DNA reads TGTGCCAGCAGTCTAGCGGACTCCTACGAGCAGTACTTC. Protein: CASSLADSYEQYF.